The T cell receptor (beta chain) described here comes from a study of breast tumors, draining lymph nodes, adjacent tissues. Broader study findings: Findings are consistent with lymph node origin and intratumoral expansion of most tumor T cells. Luminal-like breast cancer showed significantly greater tumor-nontumor repertoire similarity than basal-like breast cancer did. Tumor TCR diversity was below lymph nodes but above nontumor tissue.

TCRdb re-called the multiplex PCR reads with MiXCR, one entry per CDR3 protein. This sample has over 60,000 distinct CDR3 sequences, with approximately 45% found just once. With respect to this clonotype: Its antigen is still unknown.

V was cut by 6 bases and J by 6 bases, with 9 bases left in between. Germline V lookup: CDR1 DFQATT, CDR2 SNEGSKA (reference sequence). This CDR3 has 11 residues. The source material was breast tumor tissue. The clonotype originates from a female donor with breast cancer. Some clones in this sample may be carry-over from other donors' samples. The genes are TRBV20-1 and TRBJ2-1, with D uncertain. DNA for the CDR3: TGCAGTGCACCGGACGTCAATGAGCAGTTCTTC. As protein: CSAPDVNEQFF.